Sequencing of this T cell receptor beta chain was carried out in a study of cytomegalovirus exposure and HLA in healthy donors. Germline V gives CDR1 MDHEN, CDR2 SYDVKM. The CDR3 totals 15 residues. V dropped 5 bases and J dropped 4; count of bases not matched to a gene: 5. Regarding the study as a whole: The study recorded 150 to 200 TCR beta chains that were cytomegalovirus-associated.

The donors were members of the validation cohort, which comprised approximately 120 subjects and was separate from the first cohort of several hundred subjects. A note on this clone: What it binds is unknown.

The table came from immunoSEQ multiplex PCR; TCRdb's copy has only in-frame clones and leaves some out. Of over 200,000 clones listed, around nine tenths were seen once; the top ten hold 2.9%. The gene calls are TRBV28 and TRBJ2-5; 12 bases match TRBD2. Sequencing was carried out using PBMCs. This receptor was obtained from a woman between 18 and 29 years old in good health and CMV-seronegative. The CDR3 nucleotides read TGTGCCAGCAGTCTAGCGGGAGGGCCGGGAGAGACCCAGTACTTC. Its translation is CASSLAGGPGETQYF.